These 19 T cell receptor beta chains share one sample of origin, sequenced in a study of blood T cell repertoires in COVID-19. Profiled with immunoSEQ multiplex PCR; TCRdb holds only in-frame clones, not every one. The data show 270,000 or so clones, with roughly nine tenths seen just once and 12% held by the top ten. The sample consisted of peripheral blood. The receptors derive from a woman under 40 with COVID-19, enrolled during active disease.

This clone was seen just once. The chain joins TRBV9 to TRBJ2-3, with 9 positions matching TRBD1. V lost 3 bases, J lost 4 bases, and 9 bases stayed unmatched. CDR3 length equals 16 residues. Germline V gives CDR1 SGDLS, CDR2 YYNGEE. The CDR3 here is CASSATGTGFADTQYF. CDR3 nucleotide sequence: TGTGCCAGCAGCGCGACCGGGACAGGGTTCGCAGATACGCAGTATTTT.

The V gene is TRBV5-1, the J gene TRBJ2-1; the D gene is possibly TRBD1 (5 bases). CDR1 SGHRS and CDR2 YFSETQ come from the germline V gene. Trimming left V 1 base short and J 2 bases short, with 16 bases between. The CDR3 is made up of 17 amino acids. The CDR3 DNA reads as TGCGCCAGCAGCTTGAGGGGCCCCAGGGATACCTACAATGAGCAGTTCTTC. This sequence encodes CASSLRGPRDTYNEQFF.

The chain has TRBV27 and TRBJ1-2, with a possible D match to TRBD1 (5 bases). Trimming took off 6 bases at V and 1 base at J, with 9 bases between the two ends. Germline CDR1 MNHEY, CDR2 SMNVEV (reference sequence). The CDR3 has 13 amino acids. CDR3 sequence: CASSLGLNYGYTF. The CDR3 DNA sequence: TGTGCCAGCAGCCTGGGACTTAACTATGGCTACACCTTC.

The table lists this clone with a count of one. The chain recombines TRBV13 with TRBJ1-3; no definite D call. CDR3 length equals 14 residues. The germline V and J ends were trimmed by 0 bases and 9 bases, with 12 bases remaining between them. Looked up from germline, CDR1 is PRHDT and CDR2 is FYEKMQ (reference sequence). CDR3 bases: TGTGCCAGCAGCTTAGGTCAGATCGGAGGCACCATATATTTT. Translated: CASSLGQIGGTIYF.

V and J are TRBV9 and TRBJ2-7, with a weak D call TRBD1 (5 bases). The V gene lost 0 bases and the J gene lost 5 bases, with 12 bases spanning the gap. The CDR3 has 14 residues. Germline V gene data show CDR1 as SGDLS and CDR2 as YYNGEE. The CDR3: CASSVAGNRHEQYF. CDR3 DNA sequence: TGTGCCAGCAGCGTAGCAGGGAATAGACACGAGCAGTACTTC.

This clone was counted a single time. J is TRBJ2-2 and V is TRBV19; TRBD1 agrees at 9 bases. The V segment lost 4 bases and the J segment 6 bases; nucleotides outside the gene matches: 6. The CDR3 runs 15 residues. CDR1 is LNHDA, CDR2 SQIVND, per germline (reference sequence). The CDR3: CASSRKQGAAGELFF. CDR3 in DNA: TGTGCCAGTAGTAGAAAACAGGGGGCTGCCGGGGAGCTGTTTTTT.

V and J are TRBV19 and TRBJ2-1, with 7 bases lining up with TRBD2. This CDR3 contains 13 residues. Germline CDR1 reads LNHDA; CDR2 reads SQIVND (reference sequence). V lost 9 bases, J lost 4 bases, and 6 bases stayed unmatched. The CDR3 sequence is CASAGDQYNEQFF. CDR3 coding DNA: TGTGCCAGCGCGGGGGACCAATACAATGAGCAGTTCTTC.

The V and J genes are TRBV7-9 and TRBJ2-5; possibly TRBD1 for D (6 bases). V was clipped by 3 bases and J by 2 bases, with 10 bases between them. Germline assignment: CDR1 SEHNR and CDR2 FQNEAQ (reference sequence). The CDR3 consists of 14 residues. In DNA, the CDR3 is TGTGCCAGCAGCTTCAGACAGGAACAAGAGACCCAGTACTTC. It codes for CASSFRQEQETQYF.

This clone was observed once. This sequence joins TRBV7-8 and TRBJ1-1; D remains unclear. This CDR3 region has 13 residues. V lost 10 bases and J lost 0, with 12 bases in between. CDR1 SGHVS and CDR2 FQNEAQ come from the germline V gene. CDR3 nucleotide sequence: TGTGCCACACGGGGAGGCATGAACACTGAAGCTTTCTTT. This translates into CATRGGMNTEAFF.

This rearrangement joins TRBV6-5 to TRBJ2-7; 8 bases match TRBD1. Germline CDR1 MNHEY, CDR2 SVGAGI. The CDR3 is made up of 14 amino acids. V trimming: 7 bases; J trimming: 3 bases; junction bases outside the gene matches: 8. The CDR3 sequence: CASTLRQGLYEQYF. The CDR3 nucleotides are TGTGCCAGCACCTTGCGACAGGGGCTCTACGAGCAGTACTTC.

The gene calls are TRBV3-1 (or the pseudogene TRBV3-2) and TRBJ1-2; a possible D gene is TRBD1 (6 bases). Germline-derived CDR1 and CDR2 are LGHDT and YNNKEL (reference sequence). The length of the CDR3 is 18 residues. Trimming stripped 0 bases from V and 4 bases from J, with 21 bases between. The CDR3 DNA is TGTGCCAGCAGCCAAGATCCCAGCAGGGGAATAAACGGCTATGGCTACACCTTC. Its translation is CASSQDPSRGINGYGYTF.

This clone showed up just once. The J gene is TRBJ2-3, the V gene TRBV7-2, with unresolved D. Trimming stripped 5 bases from V and 0 bases from J, with 12 bases between. This CDR3 is built from 15 residues. Germline-derived CDR1 and CDR2 are SGHTA and FQGNSA. CDR3 in amino acids: CASSPRRFSTDTQYF. Written as DNA, the CDR3 is TGTGCCAGCAGCCCCAGGCGTTTTAGCACAGATACGCAGTATTTT.

The rearrangement links TRBV14 to TRBJ1-4; 9 nucleotides match TRBD1. With V trimmed by 2 bases and J by 8 bases, 9 bases remained unmatched. The CDR3 is 16 residues long. The germline gives CDR1 SGHDN, CDR2 FVKESK. The CDR3 nucleotides read TGTGCCAGCAGCCAACGGGGACAGGGTCGGTGGGAAAAACTGTTTTTT. This encodes CASSQRGQGRWEKLFF. The variable domain in full, with the rest retrieved from reference TRBV14 and TRBJ1-4, is EAGVTQFPSHSVIEKGQTVTLRCDPISGHDNLYWYRRVMGKEIKFLLHFVKESKQDESGMPNNRFLAERTGGTYSTLKVQPAELEDSGVYFCASSQRGQGRWEKLFFGSGTQLSVL.

In this sample, this clone turned up once. The chain couples TRBV7-8 to TRBJ1-2; possibly TRBD1 for D (5 bases). CDR1 is SGHVS and CDR2 is FQNEAQ in the germline V gene. The germline V and J ends were trimmed by 1 base and 7 bases, with 10 bases remaining between them. The length of the CDR3 is 13 residues. The CDR3 sequence: CASSLVGGAGYTF. DNA for the CDR3: TGTGCCAGCAGCTTAGTGGGGGGAGCTGGCTACACCTTC.

The rearrangement uses TRBV24-1 and TRBJ1-1, with D perhaps TRBD1 (5 bases). The CDR3 length is 12 residues. Germline V gene lookup returns CDR1 KGHDR and CDR2 SFDVKD. Deletions cut 4 bases from V and 6 bases from J, with 8 bases between. This chain's CDR3 is CATSDGGPEAFF. The DNA for the CDR3 is TGTGCCACCAGTGACGGGGGTCCTGAAGCTTTCTTT.

This chain links TRBV19 with TRBJ1-2; unclear D gene. The CDR3 spans 15 residues. Germline loops: CDR1 LNHDA, CDR2 SQIVND (reference sequence). V lost 5 bases and J 4 bases, leaving 17 bases between the germline ends. The chain's CDR3 is CASSQTYFMSYGYTF. CDR3 nucleotide sequence: TGTGCCAGTAGTCAAACTTACTTTATGAGCTATGGCTACACCTTC.

The rearrangement uses TRBV12-2 and TRBJ2-1; the D call in the table, TRBD2, was not verified against the DNA. TRBV12-2 is tagged as a pseudogene. The length of the CDR3 is 20 residues. CDR3 sequence (DNA): TGTGCAAGTCGCTTTACCGGGACTAGCGGGGGGGCCGGTTTTTACAATGAGCAGTTCTTC. It encodes CASRFTGTSGGAGFYNEQFF.

The chain employs TRBV6-5 and TRBJ2-3; D unclear. The germline V and J ends were trimmed by 6 bases and 0 bases, with 10 bases remaining between them. This CDR3 is 14 amino acids long. Germline-derived CDR1 and CDR2 are MNHEY and SVGAGI. The CDR3 reads CASSHGASTDTQYF. The CDR3 bases are TGTGCCAGCAGCCACGGAGCAAGCACAGATACGCAGTATTTT.

The J gene is TRBJ1-1, the V gene TRBV5-8; possible D gene TRBD1, 5 bases. V was clipped by 2 bases and J by 1 base, with 9 bases between them. In germline, CDR1 is SGHTS, CDR2 YDEGEE. CDR3 length equals 14 residues. The CDR3 region has the DNA TGTGCCAGCAGCTTTGGGGCAACGAACACTGAAGCTTTCTTT. Its translation is CASSFGATNTEAFF.